The 14 T cell receptor beta chains below all came from one sample that was sequenced in a study of T cell responses to AZD1222 COVID-19 vaccine. Sequencing used immunoSEQ multiplex PCR; TCRdb keeps in-frame clones, though not all of them. Of some 200,000 clones in the sample, around 93% were seen once. The specimen was peripheral blood, collected 28 days after the second AZD1222 dose. Source of these receptors: an adult who received the AZD1222 COVID-19 vaccine.

The V and J genes are TRBV28 and TRBJ1-2; D is perhaps TRBD1 (6 bases). V was trimmed by 3 bases and J by 7 bases, leaving 18 bases between them. The CDR3 runs to 15 residues. Germline V gene lookup returns CDR1 MDHEN and CDR2 SYDVKM. The CDR3 loop reads CASSFGGARIGGYTF. The CDR3 nucleotides are TGTGCCAGCAGTTTCGGGGGGGCGCGGATAGGTGGCTACACCTTC.

V and J are TRBV3-1 (or the pseudogene TRBV3-2) and TRBJ1-2, with D perhaps matching TRBD1 (6 bases). Germline CDR1 is LGHDT and CDR2 is YNNKEL (reference sequence). V was shortened by 4 bases and J by 4 bases, with 16 bases between the two germline ends. The CDR3 totals 15 residues. The CDR3 sequence is CASSREGGPGYGYTF. Here the CDR3 DNA reads TGTGCCAGCAGCCGCGAGGGGGGGCCGGGCTATGGCTACACCTTC.

The chain uses TRBV12-5 and TRBJ1-2, with D perhaps TRBD1 (5 bases). The CDR3 is 15 residues long. V dropped 0 bases and J dropped 8 bases, with 16 bases sitting between them. Per germline, CDR1 LGHNT and CDR2 FRNRAP. The CDR3 reads CASGLVPGRLGGYTF. The CDR3 region has the DNA TGTGCTAGTGGTTTGGTACCGGGACGGCTTGGCGGCTACACCTTC.

The chain carries TRBV4-3 and TRBJ2-1; 7 nucleotides align to TRBD2. The length of the CDR3 is 15 residues. V shed 0 bases and J 9 bases; nucleotides not matched to a gene: 8. The V gene's germline CDR1 is LGHNA and CDR2 YSLEER. The CDR3 DNA reads TGCGCCAGCAGCCAAGATAGTGGGGGGGGAGGTGAGCAGTTCTTC. Translating it yields CASSQDSGGGGEQFF.

This clone was observed once. The gene calls are TRBV7-2 and TRBJ1-5, with 10 bases identical to TRBD1. CDR3 size: 17 residues. V lost 1 base, J lost 5 bases, and 8 bases stayed unmatched. The germline V gene encodes CDR1 SGHTA and CDR2 FQGNSA. The CDR3 DNA is TGTGCCAGCAGCTTAGTAGGGCGGGACAGGGGTTATCAGCCCCAGCATTTT. This encodes CASSLVGRDRGYQPQHF.

The chain employs TRBV5-1 and TRBJ2-1; no reliable D call. Germline V CDR1 and CDR2: SGHRS, YFSETQ. This CDR3 comprises 15 residues. Trimming pared 2 bases from V and 0 bases from J, leaving 9 bases between. CDR3 loop: CASSLSSSSYNEQFF. The CDR3, as DNA: TGCGCCAGCAGCTTAAGCTCCAGCTCCTACAATGAGCAGTTCTTC.

This chain joins TRBV4-3 and TRBJ2-2; 7 positions agree with TRBD2. CDR1 and CDR2 from the germline V gene are LGHNA and YSLEER. J lost 10 bases, V lost 0 bases, and 11 bases had no gene match. The CDR3 covers 16 residues. The CDR3, as DNA: TGCGCCAGCAGCCAAGAGGGGACTATAGACGGTGAGGAGCTGTTTTTT. This encodes CASSQEGTIDGEELFF.

V and J are TRBV6-5 and TRBJ1-1, with D hard to call. Trimming removed 1 base from V and 1 base from J, with 4 bases in between. This CDR3 spans 13 amino acids. Looked up from germline, CDR1 is MNHEY and CDR2 is SVGAGI. The CDR3 DNA is TGTGCCAGCAGTTACTGGGAGAACACTGAAGCTTTCTTT. Its protein product is CASSYWENTEAFF.

The chain uses TRBV12-3 or TRBV12-4 and TRBJ1-1, with D uncertain. This CDR3 comprises 13 residues. V was pared by 5 bases and J by 1 base, with 8 bases between. The CDR3 sequence is CASSLNKNTEAFF. The CDR3, as DNA: TGTGCCAGCAGTCTGAACAAGAACACTGAAGCTTTCTTT.

V usage is TRBV12-5 and J usage is TRBJ2-1, with TRBD1 identical over 9 bases. This CDR3 contains 14 residues. Germline V gene data show CDR1 as LGHNT and CDR2 as FRNRAP. V shed 3 bases and J 8 bases; nucleotides not matched to a gene: 5. CDR3 nucleotide sequence: TGTGCTAGTGGTTTACGGGACAGGGTGGATGAGCAGTTCTTC. Translated, it gives CASGLRDRVDEQFF. Based on the CDR3 plus reference TRBV12-5 and TRBJ2-1, the full variable domain is DARVTQTPRHKVTEMGQEVTMRCQPILGHNTVFWYRQTMMQGLELLAYFRNRAPLDDSGMPKDRFSAEMPDATLATLKIQPSEPRDSAVYFCASGLRDRVDEQFFGPGTRLTVL.

V gene TRBV29-1 combines with J gene TRBJ1-1; possibly TRBD1 for D (5 bases). V lost 7 bases and J lost 4, with 13 bases in between. Germline values: CDR1 SQVTM, CDR2 ANQGSEA. This CDR3 is built from 12 residues. As DNA, the CDR3 is TGCAGCGCCCAGGGAATGGGCACTGAAGCTTTCTTT. Translated: CSAQGMGTEAFF.

V and J are TRBV7-3 and TRBJ1-1; D ambiguous. This CDR3 is built from 14 residues. V gave up 5 bases and J gave up 3 bases, with 13 bases separating them. Per the germline V gene, CDR1 is SGHTA and CDR2 is FQGTGA. As DNA, the CDR3 is TGTGCCAGCAGCCCCCTTGGAAGGGACACTGAAGCTTTCTTT. Residues: CASSPLGRDTEAFF.

The chain couples TRBV3-1 (or the pseudogene TRBV3-2) to TRBJ1-1; D unresolved. This CDR3 is built from 13 residues. The germline V gene encodes CDR1 LGHDT and CDR2 YNNKEL (reference sequence). The V gene lost 2 bases and the J gene lost 4 bases, with 8 bases spanning the gap. The CDR3: CASSQTTATEAFF. The DNA for the CDR3 is TGTGCCAGCAGCCAAACTACGGCCACTGAAGCTTTCTTT.

J is TRBJ2-3 and V is TRBV5-1; D ambiguous. CDR1 SGHRS and CDR2 YFSETQ come from the germline V gene. V was cut by 4 bases and J by 1 base, with 10 bases left in between. This CDR3 has 14 amino acids. Here the CDR3 DNA reads TGCGCCAGCAGCCTACCAACAGGCACAGATACGCAGTATTTT. Its protein is CASSLPTGTDTQYF.